The rows below give T cell receptor beta chains drawn from one sample of a study of T-cell reconstitution after alpha-beta-depleted transplantation in children. TCRdb re-called the PCR reads through MiXCR, storing one row per CDR3 protein. The profile shows approximately 400,000 distinct CDR3 sequences, roughly a tenth of them singletons. The sequencing here drew on PBMCs from the stem cell graft donor, taken from the stem cell graft. The receptors shown here come from a human donor who donated a stem cell graft to a child with acute myeloid leukemia. Both conserved end residues are part of each CDR3. Each record gives: J gene, D gene, V gene, clone size, CDR3 protein, CDR3 DNA. The D gene is left open where the match is weak. A clone size is listed for some rows: how often the clone was seen (once, few, many), or a class if it is expanded.

j_gene: TRBJ2-1
d_gene: TRBD2
v_gene: TRBV3-1
abundance: -
CDR3aa: CASSQGGRRQFF
CDR3nt: TGTGCCAGCAGCCAAGGCGGGAGGAGGCAGTTCTTC

j_gene: TRBJ2-7
d_gene: -
v_gene: TRBV29-1
abundance: few
CDR3aa: CSVEGAGGHTGYEQYF
CDR3nt: TGCAGCGTTGAAGGGGCCGGAGGACATACAGGTTACGAGCAGTACTTC

j_gene: TRBJ1-1
d_gene: -
v_gene: TRBV4-1
abundance: few
CDR3aa: CASSQGDWTEAFF
CDR3nt: TGCGCCAGCAGCCAAGGGGACTGGACTGAAGCTTTCTTT

j_gene: TRBJ2-2
d_gene: TRBD2
v_gene: TRBV9
abundance: -
CDR3aa: CASSVGGTTASGELFF
CDR3nt: TGTGCCAGCAGCGTAGGTGGGACTACCGCCTCCGGGGAGCTGTTTTTT

j_gene: TRBJ1-5
d_gene: -
v_gene: TRBV12-3/TRBV12-4
abundance: many
CDR3aa: CASGPLGNQPQHF
CDR3nt: TGTGCCAGCGGACCGCTTGGCAATCAGCCCCAGCATTTT

j_gene: TRBJ1-1
d_gene: -
v_gene: TRBV29-1
abundance: -
CDR3aa: CSARAGGNTEAFF
CDR3nt: TGCAGCGCCCGGGCCGGGGGGAACACTGAAGCTTTCTTT

j_gene: TRBJ2-3
d_gene: TRBD2
v_gene: TRBV3-1
abundance: -
CDR3aa: CASTQGSGRAGTQYF
CDR3nt: TGTGCCTCCACCCAGGGTAGCGGGAGGGCTGGTACGCAGTATTTT

j_gene: TRBJ1-1
d_gene: -
v_gene: TRBV12-3/TRBV12-4
abundance: few
CDR3aa: CASSSQPTEAFF
CDR3nt: TGTGCCAGCAGCTCACAGCCCACTGAAGCTTTCTTT

j_gene: TRBJ2-2
d_gene: TRBD2
v_gene: TRBV3-1
abundance: -
CDR3aa: CASSQDWGLADTGELFF
CDR3nt: TGTGCCAGCAGCCAAGATTGGGGACTAGCGGACACCGGGGAGCTGTTTTTT

j_gene: TRBJ1-1
d_gene: TRBD1
v_gene: TRBV5-6
abundance: many
CDR3aa: CASSVTGVEAFF
CDR3nt: TGTGCCAGCAGCGTGACAGGGGTTGAAGCTTTCTTT

j_gene: TRBJ2-5
d_gene: TRBD2
v_gene: TRBV6-6
abundance: -
CDR3aa: CASSLGLAGPYQETQYF
CDR3nt: TGTGCCAGCAGTTTGGGACTAGCGGGGCCGTACCAAGAGACCCAGTACTTC

j_gene: TRBJ2-5
d_gene: TRBD2
v_gene: TRBV6-1
abundance: few
CDR3aa: CASSEPGTSGGPQYF
CDR3nt: TGTGCCAGCAGTGAACCCGGGACTAGCGGGGGGCCCCAGTACTTC

j_gene: TRBJ1-4
d_gene: -
v_gene: TRBV19
abundance: many
CDR3aa: CASSRTKGEKLFF
CDR3nt: TGTGCCAGTAGTCGCACGAAGGGTGAAAAACTGTTTTTT

j_gene: TRBJ2-1
d_gene: TRBD1
v_gene: TRBV27
abundance: -
CDR3aa: CASSLIVGDSEQFF
CDR3nt: TGTGCCAGCAGTTTAATTGTCGGGGACAGTGAGCAGTTCTTC

j_gene: TRBJ1-2
d_gene: TRBD1
v_gene: TRBV5-1
abundance: many
CDR3aa: CASRSTGGVQDGYTF
CDR3nt: TGCGCCAGCCGAAGCACAGGGGGCGTCCAGGACGGCTACACCTTC

j_gene: TRBJ1-4
d_gene: TRBD1
v_gene: TRBV4-1
abundance: few
CDR3aa: CASSQGDSQREKLFF
CDR3nt: TGCGCCAGCAGCCAGGGGGACAGTCAACGGGAAAAACTGTTTTTT

j_gene: TRBJ2-7
d_gene: TRBD2
v_gene: TRBV20-1
abundance: many
CDR3aa: CSARSSGIEQYF
CDR3nt: TGCAGTGCTAGGTCTAGCGGGATCGAGCAGTACTTC

j_gene: TRBJ2-2
d_gene: TRBD1
v_gene: TRBV12-3/TRBV12-4
abundance: few
CDR3aa: CASEGQGVSGELFF
CDR3nt: TGTGCCAGTGAGGGACAGGGGGTGTCCGGGGAGCTGTTTTTT

j_gene: TRBJ1-3
d_gene: -
v_gene: TRBV18
abundance: -
CDR3aa: CASSPQELSGNTIYF
CDR3nt: TGTGCCAGCTCACCACAGGAACTCTCTGGAAACACCATATATTTT

j_gene: TRBJ1-5
d_gene: TRBD1
v_gene: TRBV12-3/TRBV12-4
abundance: few
CDR3aa: CASSRDRGQGGQPQHF
CDR3nt: TGTGCCAGCAGTCGGGACAGGGGGCAAGGTGGGCAGCCCCAGCATTTT

j_gene: TRBJ2-5
d_gene: TRBD1
v_gene: TRBV6-1
abundance: -
CDR3aa: CASSVTGGGQETQYF
CDR3nt: TGTGCCAGCAGTGTCACAGGGGGCGGCCAAGAGACCCAGTACTTC

j_gene: TRBJ2-3
d_gene: TRBD2
v_gene: TRBV4-1
abundance: -
CDR3aa: CASSQEGLAGGDTQYF
CDR3nt: TGCGCCAGCAGCCAAGAGGGACTAGCGGGAGGAGATACGCAGTATTTT

j_gene: TRBJ2-2
d_gene: -
v_gene: TRBV12-3/TRBV12-4
abundance: -
CDR3aa: CASRPGTPNTGELFF
CDR3nt: TGTGCCAGCCGACCCGGGACACCTAACACCGGGGAGCTGTTTTTT